The present T cell receptor beta chain was sequenced within a study of human T cells and chemical hapten exposure listed by TCRdb under 2021. With respect to the entire study: For sensitization, 2% DPC in acetone was applied to a 2 cm by 2 cm area of upper inner arm skin. Throughout the roughly 25-week study period, patients were also given weekly therapeutic DPC doses on the scalp. Patch tests used Finn chambers with 0.01% DPC on the upper back, scored after 6 days by International Contact Dermatitis Research Group standards. Most of the patients in the cohort were female, and the cohort covered alopecia areata with under or over 50% scalp involvement, alopecia totalis and alopecia universalis. Libraries were combined into a pool for sequencing, and differences in TCR yield between samples came mainly from small differences in library volumes within the pool. This study followed changes in the peripheral blood TCR repertoire in vivo during primary and secondary sensitization of alopecia patients to the hapten diphenylcyclopropenone (DPC). Blood samples were taken from patients before sensitization (week 0) and then at 2, 6 and about 24 weeks after DPC sensitization. Twenty-nine alopecia patients gave blood for TCR sequencing at one to four time points (pre-sensitization, 2, 6 and 24 weeks). General findings and caveats noted by the study authors: After repeated subsampling, changes were observed in the strength of the expansion versus patch-test correlation and in the threshold at which the correlation became significant. Because every patient had alopecia, a presumed autoimmune disease, the patients' immune response might differ from that of healthy individuals. DPC sensitization did not change how many TCRs were above 1 in 1000 frequency, and no evidence was found of alterations in global repertoire structure. Expanded TCRs formed significantly more large CDR3 similarity clusters than pre-sensitization or healthy control sets, consistent with antigen-driven responses. Patch test score correlated positively with the number of PT1 expanded TCRs, reaching significance at thresholds 8, 16 and 32 but not at 4.

CDR1 SGDLS and CDR2 YYNGEE are derived from the germline V gene. From its cysteine to its phenylalanine, the CDR3 spans 13 amino acids. Only the CDR3 part of the read is kept: 39 bases, read in frame from the first base. V is cut back by 8 bases and J by 5 bases, with 7 bases in the junction unmatched. Receptor libraries were prepared by RACE. The instrument was a NextSeq 500. During library preparation, unique molecular identifiers were attached to individual cDNA molecules so that TCRs could be counted quantitatively and reproducibly. Both TCR alpha and TCR beta chains were sequenced from each blood RNA sample. Regarding the original processing steps: A median of about 87,000 TCRs per sample was observed, with a range of 23,224 to 690,600. V, J and CDR3 annotation of the TCR reads was carried out using the Decombinator software suite. For PS versus PT1 abundance plots, all samples were subsampled to the same number of TCRs (28,000). TCRs were defined as expanded if absent before sensitization and observed at least eight times at the 2-week time point. TCRdb reworked the public reads: Q25 trimming with fastp, MiXCR clone assembly, productive beta chains retained. Every distinct CDR3 protein forms one entry, paired with its most common genes and DNA. TCRdb assigned the V and J calls; the authors' analysis was not used. The sample table holds roughly 160,000 distinct CDR3 sequences, of which about 14% were seen once. About 1.8% of the sample is taken by the ten largest.

The sample's time point label, decoded: patch test 1, 2 weeks after DPC sensitization. The treatment or condition label here, explained by the study, means: therapeutic diphenylcyclopropenone sensitization with weekly scalp DPC. At every patch-test visit, the blood draw took place before the patch test was put on. Eligible patients were aged 18 to 70, diagnosed with alopecia, deemed suitable for DPC therapy, and excluded if pregnant. Unfractionated whole blood was collected in Tempus Blood RNA tubes, and total RNA was extracted from that blood. This clonotype was recorded at least ten times. Its antigen target is currently unknown. No qualities accompany the bases; no much larger clone lies one base away.

This TCR came from a woman in her twenties or thirties with alopecia areata. Some clones in this sample may be carry-over from other donors' samples. The sequences come from whole blood, collected in connection with sensitization to the hapten diphenylcyclopropenone (DPC). The chain joins TRBV9 to TRBJ1-2, with TRBD1 matching 9 junction bases. CDR3 loop: CASGQGSTYGYTF. The DNA is TGTGCCAGTGGACAGGGGTCGACATATGGCTACACCTTC.